Listed below are T cell receptor beta chains from one sample, sequenced in a study of tumor-infiltrating lymphocytes in localized non-small cell lung cancer. The assay was immunoSEQ multiplex PCR, and TCRdb's table has in-frame clones only and misses some. Of about 21,000 clones listed, about 80% were seen once; the top ten hold around 3.4%. Material: lung tumor tissue. These TCRs come from a human donor with non-small cell lung cancer. CDR3s include the opening cysteine and the closing phenylalanine or tryptophan. Fields, in order: V gene, D gene, J gene, clone size, CDR3 DNA, CDR3 protein. The D gene is left open where the match is weak. Only some rows state a clone size, as once, few, many or a class for expanded clones.

TRBV7-2	TRBD1	TRBJ2-5	-	TGTGCCAGCAGCCAGGGGGCAGGAGAGACCCAGTACTTC	CASSQGAGETQYF
TRBV27	-	TRBJ2-7	few	TGTGCCAGCGGATACGAGCAGTACTTC	CASGYEQYF
TRBV18	-	TRBJ2-7	-	TGTGCCAGCTCGACATACTCGCCAGTCGACGAGCAGTACTTC	CASSTYSPVDEQYF
TRBV19	TRBD1	TRBJ2-2	-	TGTGCCAGTAGTTTTCCAGGGGGCGGTTATGATACCGGGGAGCTGTTTTTT	CASSFPGGGYDTGELFF
TRBV7-8	TRBD1	TRBJ2-1	-	TGTGCCAGCAGCTTAGCGTGGGACAGAGAATTGGGGTTCTTC	CASSLAWDRELGFF
TRBV7-2	-	TRBJ1-5	-	TGTGCCAGCAGCATACAGGGTGCCAATCAGCCCCAGCATTTT	CASSIQGANQPQHF
TRBV27	-	TRBJ2-1	-	TGTGCCAGCAGTCGACTAGTCGGGCTCTCGAATGAGCAGTTCTTC	CASSRLVGLSNEQFF
TRBV5-1	-	TRBJ2-7	-	TGCGCCAGCAGCTCCCTGGGGGGTAGCGAGCAGTACTTC	CASSSLGGSEQYF
TRBV7-2	-	TRBJ2-5	-	TGTGCCAGCAGCCCGCCCCTTGGGACCCAGTACTTC	CASSPPLGTQYF
TRBV7-2	-	TRBJ2-7	-	TGTGCCAGCAGTCTGGGGATGAGGGAGTACGAGCAGTACTTC	CASSLGMREYEQYF
TRBV27	-	TRBJ2-2	-	TGTGCCAGCAGTTTTGCGGTCCGCACCGGGGAGCTGTTTTTT	CASSFAVRTGELFF
TRBV28	TRBD1	TRBJ2-1	-	TGTGCCGGGGGGACAGGGTTGACCTACAATGAGCAGTTCTTC	CAGGTGLTYNEQFF
TRBV30	-	TRBJ1-1	-	TGTGCCTGTTATTCCAGCCGCGACAGCTTTCCTAACACTGAAGCTTTCTTT	CACYSSRDSFPNTEAFF
TRBV6-1	-	TRBJ1-1	-	TGTGCCAGCAGTGAAGGGAGGAACACTGAAGCTTTCTTT	CASSEGRNTEAFF
TRBV6-5	TRBD1	TRBJ2-7	once	TGTGCCAGCAGTTTCACCCGGGACAGTGGCGAGCAGTACTTC	CASSFTRDSGEQYF
TRBV7-2	-	TRBJ1-2	-	TGTGCCAGCAGCTTAGGTGGGGGGATGAATGGCTACACCTTC	CASSLGGGMNGYTF
TRBV14	-	TRBJ2-1	once	TGTGCCAGCAGCCAAGAGGGAAAAGGGCACAATGAGCAGTTCTTC	CASSQEGKGHNEQFF
TRBV28	-	TRBJ2-3	-	TGTGCCAGCAGTACCCTCACAAGCACAGATACGCAGTATTTT	CASSTLTSTDTQYF
TRBV5-8	-	TRBJ2-1	-	TGTGCCAGCAGCACTACAGGGAGTTGGCAGTTCTTC	CASSTTGSWQFF
TRBV28	-	TRBJ1-2	-	TGTGCCAGCAGACTCGGGGGGAACTATGGCTACACCTTC	CASRLGGNYGYTF
TRBV4-3	-	TRBJ2-7	-	TGCGCCAGCAGCCAAGATGAGACTAGGGACGAGCAGTACTTC	CASSQDETRDEQYF
TRBV7-8	-	TRBJ2-7	-	TGTGCCAGCAGCCGCTCGGGTCCCTACGAGCAGTACTTC	CASSRSGPYEQYF
TRBV2	-	TRBJ1-2	few	TGTGCCAACCGACAGGATGGGGATGGCTACACCTTC	CANRQDGDGYTF
TRBV11-3	-	TRBJ2-1	-	TGTGCCAGCAGCATGCTACTAGGCGATGAGCAGTTCTTC	CASSMLLGDEQFF
TRBV30	-	TRBJ1-1	few	TGTGCCTGGACTGGAGGCGCCTCGGGGGTGAACACTGAAGCTTTCTTT	CAWTGGASGVNTEAFF
TRBV30	TRBD1	TRBJ1-5	few	TGTGCCTGGAGCTTAACAGGGGATCAGCCCCAGCATTTT	CAWSLTGDQPQHF
TRBV27	TRBD1	TRBJ1-2	-	TGTGCCAGCAGCCGTCCAGCAGGGGGAGGCTACACCTTC	CASSRPAGGGYTF
TRBV9	TRBD2	TRBJ2-1	medium-sized	TGTGCCAGCAGCGAACTAGCGGGAGTCCTCAATGAGCAGTTCTTC	CASSELAGVLNEQFF
TRBV2	-	TRBJ1-5	-	TGTGCCAGCAGTGAAATAGCGGGGGCTTATCAGCCCCAGCATTTT	CASSEIAGAYQPQHF
TRBV11-1	-	TRBJ2-3	-	TGTGCCAGCAGCTTAAGGAGCAGGGGATTAACAGATACGCAGTATTTT	CASSLRSRGLTDTQYF
TRBV7-3	-	TRBJ1-1	-	TGTGCCAGCAGCCCCCCTTCGGGGGTTGAAGCTTTCTTT	CASSPPSGVEAFF
TRBV10-2	TRBD2	TRBJ2-5	-	TGCGCCAGCAGGTCGTGGGGACTAGCGGGGACAGAGACCCAGTACTTC	CASRSWGLAGTETQYF
TRBV15	-	TRBJ2-4	once	TGTGCCACCAGCAGGGGCCGGGACTTTCACGTATACTTC	CATSRGRDFHVYF
TRBV5-1	-	TRBJ2-1	-	TGCGCCAGCAGCTTGAGTCAAACCAATGAGCAGTTCTTC	CASSLSQTNEQFF
TRBV10-1	-	TRBJ2-4	-	TGCGCCAGCAGCCCTAGCGAAGGAAACATTCAGTACTTC	CASSPSEGNIQYF
TRBV7-8	TRBD2	TRBJ2-7	-	TGTGCCAGCAGCTTGGAAGGACTAGCGGGAATGGGAGAGCAGTACTTC	CASSLEGLAGMGEQYF
TRBV10-3	-	TRBJ1-5	-	TGTGCCATCAGTGAGGGGGGACTTCAGCCCCAGCATTTT	CAISEGGLQPQHF
TRBV4-3	-	TRBJ1-3	-	TGCGCCAGCAGCCAAGCCGCGACTGGAAACACCATATATTTT	CASSQAATGNTIYF
TRBV28	-	TRBJ1-2	-	TGTGCCAGCAGAGCCCAGGGGCTGGGCTACACCTTC	CASRAQGLGYTF
TRBV27	TRBD2	TRBJ2-1	once	TGTGCCACGCAGACTAGCGGGAGAAATGAGCAGTTCTTC	CATQTSGRNEQFF
TRBV28	-	TRBJ1-5	few	TGTGCCAGCAGTTCTCAGGGGAGGCCCCAGCATTTT	CASSSQGRPQHF
TRBV30	TRBD2	TRBJ2-3	-	TGTGCCTGGAAGCGGGGGTGGGGCACAGATACGCAGTATTTT	CAWKRGWGTDTQYF
TRBV18	-	TRBJ2-3	-	TGTGCCAGCTCACCACTAGGCTCCTTCACAGATACGCAGTATTTT	CASSPLGSFTDTQYF
TRBV7-9	TRBD2	TRBJ2-1	-	TGTGCCAGCAGCTTAGGAGGACTAGGGAATAATGAGCAGTTCTTC	CASSLGGLGNNEQFF
TRBV28	-	TRBJ2-7	-	TGTGCCAGCAGGACTCGCATGAGGGGAGTCTACGAGCAGTACTTC	CASRTRMRGVYEQYF
TRBV7-3	-	TRBJ1-5	-	TGTGCCAGCAGCTTTGGACAAAATCAGCCCCAGCATTTT	CASSFGQNQPQHF
TRBV7-2	TRBD2	TRBJ2-3	-	TGTGCCAGCAGCGCGGGACTAGCGGGAACTTACACAGATACGCAGTATTTT	CASSAGLAGTYTDTQYF
TRBV7-3	-	TRBJ2-6	-	TGTGCCAGCAGCGCCCACAGCGCGAGCTCTGGGGCCAACGTCCTGACTTTC	CASSAHSASSGANVLTF
TRBV5-4	-	TRBJ2-7	-	TGTGCCAGCAGCTTGGACAGGGCCTACGAGCAGTACTTC	CASSLDRAYEQYF
TRBV10-2	TRBD2	TRBJ2-7	-	TGCGCCAGCAGTGAGATGGGGACTAGCAGCTCCTACGAGCAGTACTTC	CASSEMGTSSSYEQYF
TRBV5-1	-	TRBJ1-1	-	TGCGCCAGCAGCTTGGAGATGTACGCAATCACGACTGAAGCTTTCTTT	CASSLEMYAITTEAFF
TRBV18	TRBD1	TRBJ2-7	few	TGTGCCAGCTCACCCGGGACAGATGCTAAGAACGAGCAGTACTTC	CASSPGTDAKNEQYF
TRBV18	-	TRBJ2-2	-	TGTGCCAGCTCACCATCCGGGACGACGAACACCGGGGAGCTGTTTTTT	CASSPSGTTNTGELFF
TRBV6-1	-	TRBJ1-5	-	TGTGCCAGCAGTGAAACCCCATCTCCCGTTCCCCAGCATTTT	CASSETPSPVPQHF
TRBV7-2	TRBD1	TRBJ1-3	once	TGTGCCAGCAGCTGGGGGACAGTTGGAAACACCATATATTTT	CASSWGTVGNTIYF